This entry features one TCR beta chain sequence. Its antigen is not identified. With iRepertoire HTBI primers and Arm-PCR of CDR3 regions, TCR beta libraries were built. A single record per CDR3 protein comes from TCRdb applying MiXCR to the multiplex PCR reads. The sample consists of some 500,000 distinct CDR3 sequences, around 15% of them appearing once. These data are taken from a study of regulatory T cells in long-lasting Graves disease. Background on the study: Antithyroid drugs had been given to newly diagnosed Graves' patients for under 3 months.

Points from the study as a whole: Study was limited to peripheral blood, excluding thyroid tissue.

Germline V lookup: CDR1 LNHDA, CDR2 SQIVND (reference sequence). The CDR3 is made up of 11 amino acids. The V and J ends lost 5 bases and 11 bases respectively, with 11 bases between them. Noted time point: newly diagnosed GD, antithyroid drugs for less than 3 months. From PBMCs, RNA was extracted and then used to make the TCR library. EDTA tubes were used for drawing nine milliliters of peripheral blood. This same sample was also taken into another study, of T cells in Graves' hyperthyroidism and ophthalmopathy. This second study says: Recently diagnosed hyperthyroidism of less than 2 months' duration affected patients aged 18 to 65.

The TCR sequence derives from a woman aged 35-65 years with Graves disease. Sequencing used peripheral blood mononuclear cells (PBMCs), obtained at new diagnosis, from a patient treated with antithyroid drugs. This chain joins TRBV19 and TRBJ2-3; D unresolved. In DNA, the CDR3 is TGTGCCAGTAGTCAACCTCGGATGCAGTATTTT. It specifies CASSQPRMQYF. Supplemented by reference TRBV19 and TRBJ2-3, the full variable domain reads DGGITQSPKYLFRKEGQNVTLSCEQNLNHDAMYWYRQDPGQGLRLIYYSQIVNDFQKGDIAEGYSVSREKKESFPLTVTSAQKNPTAFYLCASSQPRMQYFGPGTRLTVL.